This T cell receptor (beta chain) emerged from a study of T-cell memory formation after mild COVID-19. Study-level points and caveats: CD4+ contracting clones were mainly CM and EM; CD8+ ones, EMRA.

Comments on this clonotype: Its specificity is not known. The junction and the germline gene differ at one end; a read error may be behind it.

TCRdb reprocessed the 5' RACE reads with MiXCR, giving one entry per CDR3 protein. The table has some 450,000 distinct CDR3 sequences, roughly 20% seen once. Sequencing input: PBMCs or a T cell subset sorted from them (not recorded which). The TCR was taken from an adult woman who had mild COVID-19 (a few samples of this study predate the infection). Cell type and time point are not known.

CDR3 protein: CASSQATGGNYEQYF. The CDR3 DNA reads as TGCGCAAGCAGCCAAGCAACAGGGGGGAACTACGAGCAGTACTTC. This chain joins TRBV4-3 and TRBJ2-7; 8 positions match TRBD1. Per germline, CDR1 LGHNA and CDR2 YSLEER. The CDR3 consists of 15 residues.